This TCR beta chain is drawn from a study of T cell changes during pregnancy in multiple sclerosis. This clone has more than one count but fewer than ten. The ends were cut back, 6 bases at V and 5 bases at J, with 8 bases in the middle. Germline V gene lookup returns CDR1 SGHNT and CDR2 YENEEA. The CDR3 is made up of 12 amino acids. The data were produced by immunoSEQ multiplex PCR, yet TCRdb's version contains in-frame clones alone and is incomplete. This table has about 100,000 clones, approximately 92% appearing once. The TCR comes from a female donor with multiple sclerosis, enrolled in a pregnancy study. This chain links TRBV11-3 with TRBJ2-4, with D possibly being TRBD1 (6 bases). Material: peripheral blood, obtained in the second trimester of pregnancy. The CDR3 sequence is CASSNRENIQYF. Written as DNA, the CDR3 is TGTGCCAGCAGTAACAGGGAAAACATTCAGTACTTC.